Below, one T cell receptor (beta chain) is given with its context. Antigen: not known. This entry belongs to a study of shared clonotypes between healthy human individuals. Study-wide results and limits: Tissue TCR repertoires likely differ from these blood-only repertoires.

V was clipped by 5 bases and J by 9 bases; unmatched bases: 5. The CDR3 has 14 amino acids. Germline lookup yields CDR1 SGHVS and CDR2 FNYEAQ. The repertoire was sequenced with immunoSEQ multiplex PCR; TCRdb's copy has only in-frame clones and lacks some. Seen here are approximately 2.3 million clones, 80% to 95% observed once, and the top ten hold 0.35% to 0.5%. Sequencing used naive CD4+ T cells from PBMCs. Subset: CD45RA+ positively selected. This chain connects TRBV7-6 to TRBJ2-1; TRBD1 agrees at 12 bases. The receptor comes from a man aged 18 to 35 in good health. Some clones in this sample may be carry-over from other donors' samples. CDR3: CASSRRDRGREQFF. The DNA of the CDR3 is TGTGCCAGCAGCCGCCGGGACAGGGGGCGTGAGCAGTTCTTC. Full variable domain (missing parts from reference TRBV7-6 and TRBJ2-1): GAGVSQSPRYKVTKRGQDVALRCDPISGHVSLYWYRQALGQGPEFLTYFNYEAQQDKSGLPNDRFSAERPEGSISTLTIQRTEQRDSAMYRCASSRRDRGREQFFGPGTRLTVL.